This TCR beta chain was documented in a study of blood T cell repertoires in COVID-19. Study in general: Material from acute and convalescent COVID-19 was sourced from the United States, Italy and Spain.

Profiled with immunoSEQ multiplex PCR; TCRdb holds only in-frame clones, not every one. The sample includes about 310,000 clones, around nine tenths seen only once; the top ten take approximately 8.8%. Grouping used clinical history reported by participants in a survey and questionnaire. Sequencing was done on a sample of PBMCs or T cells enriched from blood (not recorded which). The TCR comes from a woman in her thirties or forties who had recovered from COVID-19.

This CDR3 is CASSRTADEKLFF. The CDR3 DNA reads TGTGCCAGCAGTAGGACAGCAGATGAAAAACTGTTTTTT. The J gene is TRBJ1-4, the V gene TRBV28; TRBD1 might be the D (6 bases). Germline CDR1 and CDR2: MDHEN and SYDVKM. The CDR3 length is 13 residues. V lost 5 bases and J lost 6, with 10 bases in between.